One T cell receptor beta chain is described in this entry. This clonotype was picked up a small number of times. The clone's antigen remains unknown. One base away there is no much larger clone; base qualities are not given. Deletion took 2 bases off V and 0 bases off J, with a span of 13 bases between the germline ends. The germline V gene gives CDR1 as SGHTA and CDR2 as FQGTGA. The CDR3 spans 16 residues, from the cysteine through the phenylalanine. Only the CDR3 region is kept as DNA, spanning 48 bases read in frame from base 1. Systemically healthy Caucasian individuals from Russia, some 40 in total and aged about 6 to 100 years, were included as donors. Each donor gave ten milliliters of peripheral blood, collected into EDTA-treated Vacutainer tubes. Ficoll-Paque density-gradient centrifugation was used to isolate PBMCs, with at least 6 million obtained per sample. Trizol reagent was used to extract total RNA from the PBMCs, yielding at least 5 micrograms per sample. The percentages of naive CD45RAhigh/CD27high T cells were determined by flow cytometry on a PBMC aliquot from every donor.

The method behind the library was 5' RACE. Sequencing took place on an Illumina HiSeq 2500. The second PCR ran for about 7 to 11 cycles and used a J-beta primer mix along with a sample-barcoded 5' primer. Each TCR beta cDNA molecule received a unique molecular identifier from a template-switch 5' adaptor carrying 12 random nucleotides. Each sample yielded at least 2.5 million CDR3-containing paired-end reads. The Mint cDNA synthesis kit, primed by a TRBC-specific oligonucleotide, was used to synthesize first-strand cDNA from all RNA. Following uracil-DNA glycosylase treatment, a first 18-cycle PCR with universal primers M1SS and BC2_uni_R was performed on all cDNA. As for the original processing: For normalization, 1 million high-quality reads, each with a distinct molecular identifier, were randomly selected from each sample. Instead of being binned into consensus sequences, reads with shared molecular identifiers were discarded. MiTCR, with a Q25 quality threshold and the strictest error-elimination algorithm, was used for CDR3 identification, clonotype clustering and error correction. A nonparametric unseen species model using Euler transformation provided a lower-bound estimate of total TCR beta diversity. TCRdb applied fastp at Q25 and MiXCR to the public reads, then kept only in-frame beta chains. One record per CDR3 amino acid sequence lists the most common genes and DNA. What appears here as the V and J calls and clone size reflects TCRdb's work, not the paper's. Counted in this sample were some 690,000 distinct CDR3 sequences; about a fifth of them appeared once. The ten largest make up about 22% of the sample.

The record originates from a study of blood T cells in healthy people across ages (dated by TCRdb to between 2014 and 2017). With regard to the full study: In model experiments, roughly one uniquely barcoded TCR beta cDNA molecule per two T cells was captured by template switching. The study analyzed two additional independent replicas of 1 million unique cDNA reads from the same blood draw for two donors, one aged 18 to 30 and one aged 80 or older. To avoid experimental bias, donors of different ages were distributed randomly across sequencing lanes. The donors were divided into four age groups: young (average around 16 years), middle-aged (about 41), aged (under 70) and long-lived (about 80). To track age-related changes in TCR beta repertoire diversity, the study relied on deep sequencing normalized with unique cDNA molecular identifiers. What the study reported, not specific to this receptor: Estimates of total diversity based on one million sequenced T cells were regarded as lower bounds and as underestimates. Compared with the aged group, the long-lived group had more naive CD4+ T cells, fewer expanded clones and increased TCR diversity, a pattern suggesting age selection. Because profiling used bulk unsorted PBMCs, naive and antigen-experienced compartments could not be compared conclusively. Observed TCR beta diversity per million T cells fell roughly linearly with age, and a significant reduction was already apparent by age roughly 40. The percentage of naive T cells measured by flow cytometry correlated strongly with observed TCR beta diversity. Because the CMV infection status of the donors was unknown, age-related changes in expanded clonotypes may potentially have been confounded.

This receptor was taken from a man aged 70-80 years in good health. Material: blood. The rearranged segments are TRBV7-3 and TRBJ2-5; matching of 6 bases hints at TRBD1 as the D gene. The CDR3 sequence is CASSLAGARDQETQYF. The nucleotides read TGTGCCAGCAGCTTAGCAGGGGCGCGGGACCAAGAGACCCAGTACTTC.